The 27 T cell receptor beta chains given below trace back to one sample, sequenced in a study of cytomegalovirus exposure and HLA in healthy donors. Here immunoSEQ multiplex PCR was the method, and the copy in TCRdb shows in-frame clones only, minus some. This table holds about 340,000 clones, roughly 88% found once. The specimen sequenced was PBMCs. The receptors here all came from a woman between 18 and 29 years old in good health and CMV-seronegative.

This chain connects TRBV5-4 to TRBJ2-7, with D possibly matching TRBD1 (6 bases). CDR3 length equals 13 residues. V was pared by 4 bases and J by 3 bases, with 11 bases between. Germline V gene data show CDR1 as SGHNT and CDR2 as YYREEE (reference sequence). The CDR3, as DNA: TGTGCCAGCAGCCCAACACAGGGCTACGAGCAGTACTTC. It codes for CASSPTQGYEQYF.

The chain uses TRBV15 and TRBJ1-5; D is undetermined. CDR3 length: 15 amino acids. Looked up from germline, CDR1 is LNHNV and CDR2 is YYDKDF (reference sequence). Trimming shortened V by 0 bases and J by 7 bases, and 13 bases separated the two germline ends. The CDR3 region has the DNA TGTGCCACCAGCAGAGATGCTGAGGGAGGGCAGCCCCAGCATTTT. This gives the protein CATSRDAEGGQPQHF.

The chain joins TRBV9 to TRBJ2-7; a possible D gene is TRBD1 (6 bases). Germline CDR1 and CDR2: SGDLS and YYNGEE. The V gene lost 3 bases and the J gene lost 3 bases, with 13 bases spanning the gap. CDR3 size: 14 residues. This CDR3 is CASSEDSNDYEQYF. The DNA of the CDR3 is TGTGCCAGCAGCGAGGACAGTAATGACTACGAGCAGTACTTC.

The J gene is TRBJ2-1, the V gene TRBV2; 7 bases fit TRBD1. V lost 6 bases, J lost 4 bases, and 9 bases stayed unmatched. CDR1 is SNHLY, CDR2 FYNNEI, per germline. This CDR3 is built from 15 residues. As DNA, the CDR3 is TGTGCCAGCAGGTTAAGGGACAGCGGATACAATGAGCAGTTCTTC. Amino acids: CASRLRDSGYNEQFF.

The gene calls are TRBV6-5 and TRBJ1-5; 7 bases map to TRBD1. The junction had 7 bases not matched to a gene; V was cut back by 2 bases and J by 9 bases. This CDR3 contains 14 residues. The V gene's germline CDR1 is MNHEY and CDR2 SVGAGI. The CDR3 DNA follows: TGTGCCAGCAGTTACCTGGCAGGGGGTGGGCCCCAGCATTTT. Its translation: CASSYLAGGGPQHF.

The chain is built from TRBV6-1 and TRBJ2-7; 7 positions agree with TRBD1. The CDR3 covers 15 residues. Germline V gives CDR1 MNHNS, CDR2 SASEGT. The J segment lost 1 base and the V segment lost 6 bases, leaving 9 bases of the junction unmatched. This CDR3 is CASSFSGTESYEQYF. Written as DNA, the CDR3 is TGTGCCAGCAGCTTCTCCGGGACAGAATCCTACGAGCAGTACTTC.

This clone has just one count. The chain recombines TRBV4-3 with TRBJ2-7; D is perhaps TRBD1 (6 bases). The CDR3 contains 17 residues. V was trimmed by 2 bases and J by 3 bases, leaving 20 bases between them. In germline, CDR1 is LGHNA, CDR2 YSLEER. CDR3: CASSQLLTGRGSYEQYF. In DNA form, the CDR3 reads TGCGCCAGCAGCCAACTCTTAACCGGCAGGGGCAGCTACGAGCAGTACTTC.

V gene TRBV9 combines with J gene TRBJ2-3; maybe TRBD1 (5 bases). From germline, CDR1 is SGDLS and CDR2 YYNGEE. CDR3 length: 14 residues. Trimming removed 0 bases from V and 6 bases from J, with 11 bases in between. For the CDR3, the DNA is TGTGCCAGCAGCGTAGACGACAGCTGGGATACGCAGTATTTT. Translating it yields CASSVDDSWDTQYF.

The V and J genes are TRBV18 and TRBJ1-5; D may be TRBD1 (6 bases). Trimming took 2 bases from V and 5 from J, leaving 10 bases between them. CDR1 and CDR2 (germline): KGHSH, LQKENI. The CDR3 length is 14 residues. CDR3 sequence (DNA): TGTGCCAGCTCACCATTCAGGGGTGATCAGCCCCAGCATTTT. Protein product: CASSPFRGDQPQHF.

This sequence joins TRBV4-3 and TRBJ2-2; the match to TRBD1 covers 7 bases. Unmatched junction bases numbered 7, after V lost 3 bases and J lost 6 bases. Germline CDR1 reads LGHNA; CDR2 reads YSLEER. The CDR3 contains 15 residues. This chain's CDR3 is CASSHDRARAGELFF. The CDR3 DNA sequence: TGCGCCAGCAGCCACGACAGGGCAAGAGCCGGGGAGCTGTTTTTT.

The V and J genes are TRBV7-6 and TRBJ2-5; D might be TRBD2 (6 bases). Germline assignment: CDR1 SGHVS and CDR2 FNYEAQ. Between the trimmed V and J ends, which lost 5 bases and 2 bases, there was a span of 21 bases. CDR3 length equals 17 residues. Here the CDR3 DNA reads TGTGCCAGCAGCCCGCAGCCGGGACTCAATATGCAAGAGACCCAGTACTTC. Amino acid sequence: CASSPQPGLNMQETQYF.

The chain combines TRBV27 with TRBJ1-4, with 9 nucleotides matching TRBD1. CDR1 and CDR2 from the germline V gene are MNHEY and SMNVEV (reference sequence). V shed 7 bases and J 7 bases; nucleotides not matched to a gene: 7. The CDR3 has 14 amino acids. As DNA, the CDR3 is TGTGCCAGCAAGGGGGACAGGGAAGGTGAAAAACTGTTTTTT. Amino acid sequence: CASKGDREGEKLFF.

The V call is TRBV7-8, the J call TRBJ1-5; a weak D match, TRBD1 (6 bases). CDR1 SGHVS and CDR2 FQNEAQ come from the germline V gene. This CDR3 is 18 amino acids long. Trimming left V 5 bases short and J 4 bases short, with 24 bases between. For the CDR3, the DNA is TGTGCCAGCAGCCCTAGGGGCCGGGACACCATTGGGAATCAGCCCCAGCATTTT. Protein: CASSPRGRDTIGNQPQHF.

The chain recombines TRBV2 with TRBJ2-7; TRBD1 aligns across 10 bases. The germline V gene has CDR1 SNHLY and CDR2 FYNNEI. The length of the CDR3 is 16 residues. Losses at the gene ends were 9 bases for V and 5 bases for J; bases not matched to a gene: 16. The CDR3 loop is CASISGPGQGPHEQYF. CDR3 coding DNA: TGTGCCAGTATATCCGGACCGGGACAGGGGCCCCACGAGCAGTACTTC.

The chain combines TRBV27 with TRBJ1-2; 7 bases are shared with TRBD1. The CDR3 sequence is 14 residues long. Germline-derived CDR1 and CDR2 are MNHEY and SMNVEV (reference sequence). Germline trimming cut 6 bases from V and 8 bases from J; bases unmatched to any gene: 12. CDR3 in amino acids: CASSRLQGPGGYTF. DNA of the CDR3: TGTGCCAGCAGCCGATTACAGGGGCCGGGAGGCTACACCTTC.

This clone was counted between two and nine times. The chain couples TRBV9 to TRBJ2-2; no definite D call. Germline-derived CDR1 and CDR2 are SGDLS and YYNGEE. The CDR3 runs 16 residues. The V end lost 0 bases, the J end lost 0 bases, and 9 bases lay between the germline ends. In nucleotides, the CDR3 is TGTGCCAGCAGCGTAGCTCCAGGTGCGAACACCGGGGAGCTGTTTTTT. The encoded protein is CASSVAPGANTGELFF.

V is TRBV7-2 and J is TRBJ2-1; 8 nucleotides agree with TRBD2. The V gene's germline CDR1 is SGHTA and CDR2 FQGNSA. The CDR3 is 19 amino acids. After removal of 5 bases from V and 8 bases from J, the junction contained 23 bases not matched to a gene. The CDR3 reads CASSLDAQLGLAVYDEQFF. The CDR3, as DNA: TGTGCCAGCAGCCTCGACGCTCAATTAGGACTAGCAGTTTACGATGAGCAGTTCTTC.

The sample holds one count of this clone. The V gene is TRBV6-5, the J gene TRBJ1-2; TRBD1 matches 8 bases. Germline loops: CDR1 MNHEY, CDR2 SVGAGI. Trimming removed 8 bases from V and 4 bases from J; junction bases left unmatched: 6. This CDR3 spans 13 amino acids. CDR3 sequence: CASGGQGIYGYTF. As DNA, the CDR3 is TGTGCCAGCGGCGGACAGGGTATCTATGGCTACACCTTC.

The chain has TRBV25-1 and TRBJ2-2; tentatively, D is TRBD1 (5 bases). The CDR3 extends over 15 amino acids. The V and J ends lost 3 bases and 0 bases respectively, with 8 bases between them. Germline CDR1 MGHDK, CDR2 SYGVNS. CDR3 nucleotide sequence: TGTGCCAGCAGTGACGTCAGGGCGAACACCGGGGAGCTGTTTTTT. This sequence encodes CASSDVRANTGELFF.

The chain recombines TRBV29-1 with TRBJ2-2, with TRBD2 matching over 13 bases. The length of the CDR3 is 14 residues. V was pared by 6 bases and J by 5 bases, with 3 bases of the junction left unmatched. CDR1 is SQVTM, CDR2 ANQGSEA, per germline. The chain's CDR3 is CSVLGLAGTGELFF. CDR3 coding DNA: TGCAGCGTGCTGGGACTAGCGGGAACCGGGGAGCTGTTTTTT.

The chain is built from TRBV4-1 and TRBJ1-1; TRBD1 might be the D (5 bases). Germline CDR1 and CDR2: MGHRA and YSYEKL. V shed 2 bases and J shed 5 bases, with 15 bases lying between them. This CDR3 is 15 amino acids long. CDR3 in DNA: TGCGCCAGCAGCCAACCACACCTGCAGGGTACTGAAGCTTTCTTT. The encoded protein is CASSQPHLQGTEAFF.

This chain uses TRBV27 with TRBJ2-1; D might be TRBD1 (5 bases). Trimming stripped 5 bases from V and 9 bases from J, with 17 bases between. The germline V gene has CDR1 MNHEY and CDR2 SMNVEV (reference sequence). The CDR3 loop spans 14 amino acids. CDR3 in amino acids: CASSRETASGEQFF. CDR3 DNA sequence: TGTGCCAGCAGTCGAGAGACAGCCTCAGGTGAGCAGTTCTTC.

This chain uses TRBV19 with TRBJ1-5; 9 bases map to TRBD1. The J segment lost 7 bases and the V segment lost 5 bases, leaving 6 bases of the junction unmatched. The CDR3 sequence is 14 residues long. Germline V gene sequence: CDR1 LNHDA, CDR2 SQIVND (reference sequence). This chain's CDR3 is CASSPGQGRQPQHF. The CDR3 nucleotides read TGTGCCAGTAGTCCCGGACAGGGGAGGCAGCCCCAGCATTTT.

In this sample, this clone turned up many times. The sample contains more than one DNA sequence encoding this CDR3. The genes are TRBV18 and TRBJ1-1; D remains ambiguous. Per the germline V gene, CDR1 is KGHSH and CDR2 is LQKENI. The CDR3 totals 12 residues. The V gene lost 2 bases and the J gene lost 7 bases, with 8 bases spanning the gap. The CDR3 nucleotides are TGTGCCAGCTCACCAAGTGGACTTGAAGCTTTCTTT. Its protein is CASSPSGLEAFF.

The V call is TRBV2, the J call TRBJ2-7; 11 bases agree with TRBD2. The V gene's germline CDR1 is SNHLY and CDR2 FYNNEI. There are 14 residues in the CDR3. Trimming took 6 bases from V and 6 from J; bases not matched to a gene: 7. The CDR3 reads CASRATSGIGEQYF. CDR3 in DNA: TGTGCCAGCAGAGCGACTAGCGGGATAGGCGAGCAGTACTTC.

The chain employs TRBV5-1 and TRBJ2-1; D is possibly TRBD2 (6 bases). Germline V gene data show CDR1 as SGHRS and CDR2 as YFSETQ. There are 14 residues in the CDR3. The V end lost 4 bases, the J end lost 8 bases, and 16 bases lay between the germline ends. CDR3 nucleotides: TGCGCCAGCAGCCCGGGGAGGTCGGGCGATGAGCAGTTCTTC. Residues: CASSPGRSGDEQFF.

The chain combines TRBV28 with TRBJ2-3, with 12 bases identical to TRBD1. The germline gives CDR1 MDHEN, CDR2 SYDVKM. The CDR3 extends over 20 amino acids. With V trimmed by 1 base and J by 3 bases, 14 bases remained unmatched. The CDR3 is CASSLYGTGGLGGGTDTQYF. Written as DNA, the CDR3 is TGTGCCAGCAGTTTATACGGGACAGGGGGCCTCGGGGGAGGGACAGATACGCAGTATTTT.